One TCR beta chain is described in this entry. The CDR3 length is 12 residues. Trimming stripped 7 bases from V and 4 bases from J, with 10 bases between. Germline values: CDR1 MDHEN, CDR2 SYDVKM. Method: immunoSEQ multiplex PCR; TCRdb's copy keeps in-frame clones and lacks some. The sample carries around 450,000 clones, about 85% recorded once. This entry comes from a study of blood T cell repertoires in COVID-19. Study details: Italy, Spain and the United States were the sources of the convalescent and acute COVID-19 samples.

Participants were aged roughly 18 to 100 years from roughly 25 US areas. In assigning cohorts, the study relied on participant-reported clinical history. This receptor was taken from a woman between 18 and 29 years old with acute COVID-19. The chain couples TRBV28 to TRBJ1-2; D may be TRBD1 (5 bases). Material: PBMCs or T cells enriched from blood (not recorded which). The CDR3 loop reads CASTQGPYGYTF. CDR3 DNA: TGTGCCAGCACTCAGGGTCCCTATGGCTACACCTTC.